A selection of T cell receptor beta chains follows, all from one sample in a study of shared T cell receptors in the human thymus. Sequencing was performed with immunoSEQ multiplex PCR; in TCRdb, only in-frame clones are kept and a portion is missing. The table shows hundreds of thousands of clones, with approximately 85% occurring only once. These data also formed part of another study, on human thymus T cells.

Sequencing input: thymocytes. The receptor set was obtained from a girl under three years old with a congenital heart defect. Each CDR3 is given with its conserved first and last residue. Fields, in order: clone size, V gene, D gene, J gene, CDR3 protein, CDR3 DNA. D genes are given only for firm matches. The listing skips clone size in some rows; elsewhere it reads once, few, many or a size class.

abundance: NA; v_gene: TRBV4-1; d_gene: TRBD2; j_gene: TRBJ2-3; CDR3aa: CASSHLAGGTDTQYF; CDR3nt: TGCGCCAGCAGCCACCTAGCGGGGGGCACAGATACGCAGTATTTT
abundance: NA; v_gene: TRBV4-3; d_gene: TRBD1; j_gene: TRBJ1-2; CDR3aa: CASSQDRGPGRSNYGYTF; CDR3nt: TGCGCCAGCAGCCAAGATAGGGGGCCAGGAAGGTCGAACTATGGCTACACCTTC
abundance: NA; v_gene: TRBV19; d_gene: TRBD1; j_gene: TRBJ1-2; CDR3aa: CASSIDTGAHRNYGYTF; CDR3nt: TGTGCCAGTAGTATAGATACAGGGGCTCACCGGAACTATGGCTACACCTTC
abundance: NA; v_gene: TRBV6-5; d_gene: NA; j_gene: TRBJ1-1; CDR3aa: CASSYAGGTEAFF; CDR3nt: TGTGCCAGCAGTTATGCGGGGGGCACTGAAGCTTTCTTT
abundance: NA; v_gene: TRBV4-3; d_gene: TRBD1; j_gene: TRBJ1-2; CDR3aa: CASSQDRIRGKINYGYTF; CDR3nt: TGCGCCAGCAGCCAAGATCGCATCAGGGGGAAGATTAACTATGGCTACACCTTC
abundance: NA; v_gene: TRBV5-1; d_gene: NA; j_gene: TRBJ1-2; CDR3aa: CASSWAPDGGYGYTF; CDR3nt: TGCGCCAGCAGCTGGGCCCCAGACGGGGGATATGGCTACACCTTC
abundance: NA; v_gene: TRBV21-1; d_gene: NA; j_gene: TRBJ2-4; CDR3aa: CASSKLLLAGGRHLAKNIQYF; CDR3nt: TGTGCCAGCAGCAAACTACTACTAGCGGGGGGGAGGCATCTAGCCAAAAACATTCAGTACTTC
abundance: few; v_gene: TRBV6-6; d_gene: TRBD1; j_gene: TRBJ1-2; CDR3aa: CASSYHRGTYGYTF; CDR3nt: TGTGCCAGCAGTTACCACAGGGGGACCTATGGCTACACCTTC
abundance: once; v_gene: TRBV5-4; d_gene: NA; j_gene: TRBJ2-7; CDR3aa: CASSLTGSSYEQYF; CDR3nt: TGTGCCAGCAGCTTGACGGGGAGCTCCTACGAGCAGTACTTC
abundance: NA; v_gene: TRBV4-3; d_gene: TRBD1; j_gene: TRBJ1-2; CDR3aa: CASSLEGGRQGSYGYTF; CDR3nt: TGCGCCAGCAGCCTCGAAGGAGGGCGACAGGGCTCATATGGCTACACCTTC
abundance: NA; v_gene: TRBV7-2; d_gene: TRBD2; j_gene: TRBJ2-5; CDR3aa: CASSLVVGGETQYF; CDR3nt: TGTGCCAGCAGCTTAGTTGTCGGGGGGGAGACCCAGTACTTC
abundance: once; v_gene: TRBV10-3; d_gene: NA; j_gene: TRBJ1-3; CDR3aa: CAISLNALDKGYSGNTIYF; CDR3nt: TGTGCCATCTCACTTAACGCTCTGGACAAGGGCTACTCTGGAAACACCATATATTTT
abundance: NA; v_gene: TRBV7-7; d_gene: TRBD2; j_gene: TRBJ2-5; CDR3aa: CASSLAPAGEEWDVEETQYF; CDR3nt: TGTGCCAGCAGCTTAGCGCCAGCGGGGGAGGAGTGGGACGTAGAAGAGACCCAGTACTTC
abundance: NA; v_gene: TRBV29-1; d_gene: TRBD1; j_gene: TRBJ1-4; CDR3aa: CSVEAPGQGATNEKLFF; CDR3nt: TGCAGCGTTGAGGCCCCGGGACAGGGGGCAACTAATGAAAAACTGTTTTTT
abundance: NA; v_gene: TRBV6-5; d_gene: TRBD1; j_gene: TRBJ1-4; CDR3aa: CASSSSLTGPNEKLFF; CDR3nt: TGTGCCAGCAGTTCCAGCCTGACAGGGCCTAATGAAAAACTGTTTTTT
abundance: NA; v_gene: TRBV5-1; d_gene: NA; j_gene: TRBJ2-3; CDR3aa: CASSLQKSWDTQYF; CDR3nt: TGCGCCAGCAGCCTACAGAAGTCGTGGGATACGCAGTATTTT
abundance: NA; v_gene: TRBV29-1; d_gene: NA; j_gene: TRBJ1-2; CDR3aa: CSVEGERNYGYTF; CDR3nt: TGCAGCGTTGAAGGGGAGAGGAACTATGGCTACACCTTC
abundance: NA; v_gene: TRBV27; d_gene: NA; j_gene: TRBJ2-1; CDR3aa: CASSLSSGGPYNEQFF; CDR3nt: TGTGCCAGCAGTTTATCGTCCGGGGGGCCCTACAATGAGCAGTTCTTC
abundance: NA; v_gene: TRBV19; d_gene: NA; j_gene: TRBJ1-1; CDR3aa: CASSTKRPAVNTEAFF; CDR3nt: TGTGCCAGTAGCACCAAGCGACCCGCAGTGAACACTGAAGCTTTCTTT
abundance: NA; v_gene: TRBV29-1; d_gene: NA; j_gene: TRBJ2-7; CDR3aa: CSVEPRDTSQPIPLYEQYF; CDR3nt: TGCAGCGTTGAGCCCAGGGACACGTCCCAGCCCATCCCTCTCTACGAGCAGTACTTC
abundance: NA; v_gene: TRBV6-1; d_gene: NA; j_gene: TRBJ1-5; CDR3aa: CASSEEHWSNQPQHF; CDR3nt: TGTGCCAGCAGTGAAGAGCATTGGTCCAATCAGCCCCAGCATTTT
abundance: NA; v_gene: TRBV28; d_gene: TRBD1; j_gene: TRBJ1-1; CDR3aa: CASSLWDRGRSTEAFF; CDR3nt: TGTGCCAGCAGTTTATGGGACAGGGGGCGCAGCACTGAAGCTTTCTTT
abundance: NA; v_gene: TRBV6-4; d_gene: TRBD2; j_gene: TRBJ2-2; CDR3aa: CASKWMASGSNTNTGELFF; CDR3nt: TGTGCCAGCAAGTGGATGGCTAGCGGATCGAACACGAACACCGGGGAGCTGTTTTTT
abundance: NA; v_gene: TRBV9; d_gene: NA; j_gene: TRBJ1-2; CDR3aa: CASSPQSQGEYGYTF; CDR3nt: TGTGCCAGCAGCCCACAATCACAGGGAGAGTATGGCTACACCTTC
abundance: NA; v_gene: TRBV9; d_gene: TRBD1; j_gene: TRBJ1-1; CDR3aa: CASSPQRTGGVNTEAFF; CDR3nt: TGTGCCAGCAGCCCCCAAAGGACAGGGGGAGTGAACACTGAAGCTTTCTTT
abundance: NA; v_gene: TRBV9; d_gene: TRBD1; j_gene: TRBJ1-2; CDR3aa: CASSVIHRGVLNTSNYGYTF; CDR3nt: TGTGCCAGCAGCGTTATACACAGGGGAGTCCTAAACACTTCTAACTATGGCTACACCTTC
abundance: NA; v_gene: TRBV11-2; d_gene: TRBD2; j_gene: TRBJ2-2; CDR3aa: CASIGGIAGTGELFF; CDR3nt: TGTGCCAGCATCGGGGGAATAGCGGGGACCGGGGAGCTGTTTTTT
abundance: NA; v_gene: TRBV7-9; d_gene: TRBD2; j_gene: TRBJ2-1; CDR3aa: CASSPTLAEPYNEQFF; CDR3nt: TGTGCCAGCAGCCCCACCCTAGCGGAACCCTACAATGAGCAGTTCTTC
abundance: NA; v_gene: TRBV5-1; d_gene: TRBD2; j_gene: TRBJ2-3; CDR3aa: CASSPRRVTSGGPSTDTQYF; CDR3nt: TGCGCCAGCAGCCCCCGCCGGGTGACTAGCGGGGGCCCTAGCACAGATACGCAGTATTTT
abundance: once; v_gene: TRBV7-3; d_gene: NA; j_gene: TRBJ2-1; CDR3aa: CASSLGSKGSEQFF; CDR3nt: TGTGCCAGCAGCTTGGGCAGCAAAGGTAGTGAGCAGTTCTTC
abundance: NA; v_gene: TRBV10-3; d_gene: TRBD2; j_gene: TRBJ2-3; CDR3aa: CAIRTTSGGVPDTQYF; CDR3nt: TGTGCCATCAGGACGACTAGCGGGGGGGTCCCAGATACGCAGTATTTT
abundance: NA; v_gene: TRBV27; d_gene: NA; j_gene: TRBJ1-1; CDR3aa: CASSPGQGENTEAFF; CDR3nt: TGTGCCAGCAGTCCCGGACAAGGCGAGAACACTGAAGCTTTCTTT
abundance: few; v_gene: TRBV6-5; d_gene: TRBD2; j_gene: TRBJ2-2; CDR3aa: CASSYRGLAITGELFF; CDR3nt: TGTGCCAGCAGTTACAGGGGACTAGCGATCACCGGGGAGCTGTTTTTT
abundance: NA; v_gene: TRBV30; d_gene: NA; j_gene: TRBJ2-4; CDR3aa: CAWSDGGNLAKNIQYF; CDR3nt: TGTGCCTGGAGTGACGGAGGGAATCTAGCCAAAAACATTCAGTACTTC
abundance: NA; v_gene: TRBV30; d_gene: NA; j_gene: TRBJ1-2; CDR3aa: CAWSLRLASYGYTF; CDR3nt: TGTGCCTGGAGTCTGCGGTTGGCCAGCTATGGCTACACCTTC
abundance: NA; v_gene: TRBV11-2; d_gene: NA; j_gene: TRBJ2-5; CDR3aa: CASSLLFTGQETQYF; CDR3nt: TGTGCCAGCAGCTTATTATTTACAGGTCAAGAGACCCAGTACTTC
abundance: once; v_gene: TRBV30; d_gene: NA; j_gene: TRBJ1-5; CDR3aa: CAWTLRGDVVQPQHF; CDR3nt: TGTGCCTGGACTCTCCGGGGGGATGTGGTTCAGCCCCAGCATTTT
abundance: NA; v_gene: TRBV27; d_gene: NA; j_gene: TRBJ1-2; CDR3aa: CASRPHGDCPTWTF; CDR3nt: TGTGCCAGCAGACCACATGGCGACTGCCCTACGTGGACCTTC
abundance: NA; v_gene: TRBV12-5; d_gene: NA; j_gene: TRBJ2-7; CDR3aa: CASGFLTRDEQYF; CDR3nt: TGTGCTAGTGGTTTTCTGACGAGGGACGAGCAGTACTTC
abundance: NA; v_gene: TRBV25-1; d_gene: TRBD2; j_gene: TRBJ2-3; CDR3aa: CASSEWGLADATDTQYF; CDR3nt: TGTGCCAGCAGTGAATGGGGACTAGCGGACGCCACAGATACGCAGTATTTT
abundance: NA; v_gene: TRBV5-1; d_gene: NA; j_gene: TRBJ2-1; CDR3aa: CASSRGRAYNEQFF; CDR3nt: TGCGCCAGCAGCCGGGGTAGGGCTTACAATGAGCAGTTCTTC
abundance: NA; v_gene: TRBV7-8; d_gene: NA; j_gene: TRBJ1-5; CDR3aa: CASSLEEGGPQHF; CDR3nt: TGTGCCAGCAGCTTAGAGGAGGGCGGGCCCCAGCATTTT
abundance: NA; v_gene: TRBV29-1; d_gene: TRBD2; j_gene: TRBJ2-3; CDR3aa: CSVCEKRGGQKDTQYF; CDR3nt: TGCAGCGTTTGTGAAAAACGGGGGGGCCAAAAAGATACGCAGTATTTT
abundance: NA; v_gene: TRBV19; d_gene: TRBD1; j_gene: TRBJ1-5; CDR3aa: CASSQGGNRTGGQPQHF; CDR3nt: TGTGCCAGTAGTCAAGGGGGAAACCGGACAGGGGGTCAGCCCCAGCATTTT